This T cell receptor (beta chain) stems from a study of vaccination effects on CD4 cells after COVID-19. The overall study: Pools of viral peptides were used by the ViraFEST assay to expand antigen-specific CD4+ T cells ahead of sequencing.

V lost 6 bases and J lost 10, with 16 bases in between. Germline CDR1 reads MNHNY; CDR2 reads SVGAGI (reference sequence). This CDR3 has 14 amino acids. Around day 10 of culture, CD4+ T cells were separated out. Participants were given two doses of BNT162b2 or mRNA-1273 vaccine. Assay: immunoSEQ multiplex PCR; the TCRdb copy retains only in-frame clones and omits some. The sample records under 55,000 clones, more than 65% being singletons. This clone showed up just a few times. No antigen is known for it. Source: CD4+ T cells from PBMCs cultured without peptide, taken after COVID-19 vaccination. V and J are TRBV6-6 and TRBJ1-6; the D is unclear. The sequence came from a human donor who received a COVID-19 vaccine. The CDR3 protein is CASSDQAPRSPLHF. DNA of the CDR3: TGTGCCAGCAGCGATCAGGCCCCCCGATCACCCCTCCACTTT.